Listed below are T cell receptor beta chains from one sample, sequenced in a study of T cell responses to AZD1222 COVID-19 vaccine. Sequencing was performed with immunoSEQ multiplex PCR; in TCRdb, only in-frame clones are kept and a portion is missing. The data show 210,000 or so clones, with 90% to 95% seen just once and around 1.8% held by the top ten. This specimen consisted of peripheral blood, obtained 28 days after the second dose of the MenACWY control vaccine. Every receptor here comes from an adult who received the MenACWY meningococcal vaccine as a control. Each CDR3 is given without its conserved first and last residue. The listing skips clone size in some rows; elsewhere it reads once, few, many or a size class.

clone size,V gene,J gene,CDR3 protein
.,TRBV28,TRBJ1-2,ASRGDRYGYT
.,TRBV30,TRBJ1-6,AWNRPTGFSNSPLH
.,TRBV10-3,TRBJ1-5,AISGQAGNQPQH
.,TRBV28,TRBJ2-5,ASRSGGRSETQY
.,TRBV4-2,TRBJ2-5,ASSEMGGGVQETQY
.,TRBV30,TRBJ1-3,AWSVLGGNTIY
.,TRBV6-6,TRBJ1-5,ASSWALWPQH
once,TRBV9,TRBJ1-2,ASSVDSGGYT
.,TRBV7-8,TRBJ2-2,ASSLDWATGELF
.,TRBV5-4,TRBJ2-2,ASSAPTGDPGELF
.,TRBV9,TRBJ1-4,ASSESGGTSEKLF
.,TRBV14,TRBJ2-3,ASSHPPGHSTDTQY
.,TRBV11-2,TRBJ2-7,ASSLGAGLAENYEQY
.,TRBV19,TRBJ1-1,ASSTLGGTEAF
.,TRBV7-9,TRBJ2-7,ASSHRTGDEQY
.,TRBV6-5,TRBJ2-1,ASSYPQVSYNEQF
.,TRBV27,TRBJ2-1,ASSLPYASGGSSYNEQF
.,TRBV14,TRBJ2-7,ASSPGGGGLAYEQY
.,TRBV5-1,TRBJ2-3,ASSLSRGPPTDTQY
.,TRBV9,TRBJ2-3,ASSVEGLRDTDTQY
.,TRBV3-1/TRBV3-2,TRBJ2-1,ARPGLSNEQF
.,TRBV27,TRBJ2-7,ASSWTGRYEQY
.,TRBV2,TRBJ1-2,ASRMDRGLGGYT
.,TRBV7-9,TRBJ2-1,ASSFSGYNEQF
.,TRBV5-5,TRBJ2-7,ASSLFLDPREQY
.,TRBV28,TRBJ2-3,ASSPGGRRDTQY
once,TRBV12-3/TRBV12-4,TRBJ1-2,ASRTGVGYT
.,TRBV6-2/TRBV6-3,TRBJ2-1,ASSPTSREQF
.,TRBV3-1/TRBV3-2,TRBJ2-2,ASSPRTGTGELF
once,TRBV27,TRBJ2-3,ASSLWDSTDTQY
.,TRBV6-5,TRBJ2-3,ASSTLAGALDTQY
.,TRBV29-1,TRBJ1-1,SVSGYTEAF
.,TRBV6-5,TRBJ2-6,ASSYSAGPGANVLT
once,TRBV28,TRBJ1-1,ASSSPGGGTEAF
.,TRBV2,TRBJ2-3,ARTAPGTDTQY
.,TRBV4-1,TRBJ2-2,ASSQDSWNGELF
.,TRBV25-1,TRBJ1-5,ASSGGGDRWGNQPQH
.,TRBV10-3,TRBJ1-4,AISESGRSSNEKLF
.,TRBV6-2/TRBV6-3,TRBJ1-2,ASSYGGLPANYGYT
once,TRBV7-2,TRBJ2-3,ASSLVGSRTDTQY
.,TRBV9,TRBJ2-2,ASSVGQGTNTGELF
.,TRBV7-6,TRBJ2-5,ASSQVGKETQY
.,TRBV28,TRBJ1-1,ASSLGDGGQPNTEAF
.,TRBV7-8,TRBJ1-4,ASSLVGGDREKLF
.,TRBV30,TRBJ1-6,AWNGQGLAIRDSPLH
.,TRBV18,TRBJ2-5,ASSPLGSRGETQY
.,TRBV4-2,TRBJ1-1,ASSQRGGNTEAF